The entry below describes one TCR beta chain. One end of the junction does not line up with germline, which may come from a read error. Total RNA amounting to roughly 450 ng was the source from which TCR beta cDNA was made with a constant-region primer. The TCR beta library was amplified through three nested multiplex PCR rounds in a modified ARM-PCR procedure. TRBV1-TRBV30 forward primers paired with a C-beta reverse primer drove the first two PCR rounds, around 10 cycles each. TCRdb re-analysed the multiplex PCR reads in MiXCR, keeping a single row per CDR3 protein. Of 100,000 or so distinct CDR3 sequences in the sample, 80% to 85% were seen once. It was from around 20-30 mg of unsorted bulk tissue that RNA and DNA were co-extracted. Every one of the tumor samples had a viable tumor cell content above 80%. The data were taken from a study of tumor-infiltrating lymphocytes in primary liver carcinoma.

The CDR3 spans 15 residues. CDR1 is SEHNR, CDR2 FQNEAQ, per germline (reference sequence). The rearrangement uses TRBV7-9 and TRBJ2-3; 8 bases align to TRBD1. The sequence was collected from a man in his forties with primary liver carcinoma and hepatitis B virus infection. Sequencing was performed on liver tumor tissue from sampling region 3. Subset reported: tumor region T3, left-lateral pole. The CDR3 spells CASSLDRDGVDTRYF. CDR3 bases: TGTGCCAGCAGCTTGGACAGGGACGGGGTAGATACGCGGTATTTT. The full variable domain, in which reference TRBV7-9 and TRBJ2-3 provide the parts outside the CDR3, is DTGVSQNPRHKITKRGQNVTFRCDPISEHNRLYWYRQTLGQGPEFLTYFQNEAQLEKSRLLSDRFSAERPKGSFSTLEIQRTEQGDSAMYLCASSLDRDGVDTRYFGPGTRLTVL.